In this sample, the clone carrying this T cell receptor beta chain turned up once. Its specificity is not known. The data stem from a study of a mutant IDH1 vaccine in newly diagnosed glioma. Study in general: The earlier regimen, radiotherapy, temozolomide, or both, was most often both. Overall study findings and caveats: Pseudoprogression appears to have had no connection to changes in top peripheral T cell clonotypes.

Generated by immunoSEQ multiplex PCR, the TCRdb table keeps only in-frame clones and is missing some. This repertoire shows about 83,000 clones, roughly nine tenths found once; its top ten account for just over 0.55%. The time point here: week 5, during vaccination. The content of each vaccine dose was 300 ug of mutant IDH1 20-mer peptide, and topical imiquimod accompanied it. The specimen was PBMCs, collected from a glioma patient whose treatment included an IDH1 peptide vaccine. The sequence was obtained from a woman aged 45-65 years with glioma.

CDR3 protein: CASSVTGTGNIQYF. CDR3 DNA sequence: TGTGCCAGCAGCGTAACCGGGACCGGAAACATTCAGTACTTC. This rearrangement joins TRBV9 to TRBJ2-4, with D perhaps being TRBD1 or TRBD2 (5 bases each). CDR3 length: 14 residues. Between the trimmed V and J ends, which lost 1 base and 6 bases, there was a span of 11 bases. Germline V lookup: CDR1 SGDLS, CDR2 YYNGEE.